This T cell receptor (beta chain) was captured in a study of shared clonotypes between healthy human individuals. Authors' analysis steps: Junction-only sequences produced by ImmunoSEQ had no quality scores, so filtering differed. Sequencing was performed with immunoSEQ multiplex PCR; in TCRdb, only in-frame clones are kept and a portion is missing. For V, J and clone size, that table is used; D and trimming come from the DNA. This sample has 2 million to 3 million clones, with 85% to 95% found just once. Notes on the study in general: Generation probabilities were higher for clonotypes shared across all four sorted-subset donors than for unshared ones.

In regard to this clone: No antigen is known for it.

CDR3 length: 15 residues. The germline V gene has CDR1 SGHNT and CDR2 YYREEE (reference sequence). V lost 1 base and J lost 9, with 17 bases in between. The receptor was derived from a man between 18 and 29 years old in good health. The chain combines TRBV5-4 with TRBJ2-1, with D hard to call. The sample consisted of naive CD4+ T cells sorted from blood. Subset indicated: CD45RA+ positively selected. CDR3 sequence reads: CASSLSGVGPGEQFF. CDR3 in DNA: TGTGCCAGCAGCTTGTCAGGAGTCGGGCCCGGTGAGCAGTTCTTC. Variable domain in full (rest from reference TRBV5-4 and TRBJ2-1): ETGVTQSPTHLIKTRGQQVTLRCSSQSGHNTVSWYQQALGQGPQFIFQYYREEENGRGNFPPRFSGLQFPNYSSELNVNALELDDSALYLCASSLSGVGPGEQFFGPGTRLTVL.